This T cell receptor (beta chain) is drawn from a study of blood T cell repertoires in COVID-19. Across the study: COVID-19 samples collected from the United States, Italy and Spain covered acute and convalescent phases.

Sequenced by immunoSEQ multiplex PCR; TCRdb stores in-frame clones only, minus some. Of some 310,000 clones detected, about nine tenths appear once; the ten largest clones hold roughly a tenth. Trimming stripped 7 bases from V and 6 bases from J, with 13 bases between. Germline V CDR1 and CDR2: MDHEN, SYDVKM. This CDR3 has 13 residues. The receptor comes from a woman younger than 45 who had recovered from COVID-19. V is TRBV28 and J is TRBJ2-1; the D gene is possibly TRBD2 (6 bases). The sample was PBMCs or T cells enriched from blood (not recorded which). CDR3 residues: CASNLDGGNEQFF. The CDR3 nucleotides are TGTGCCAGCAACCTCGACGGGGGCAATGAGCAGTTCTTC.